A single sample is the source of the 7 T cell receptor beta chains below, sequenced in a study of OX40 agonist ivuxolimab in advanced cancers. Clones were sequenced by immunoSEQ multiplex PCR, and TCRdb holds only the in-frame ones, with some missing. The table records approximately 69,000 clones, nearly 90% of them present only once. The sample in question was CD4+ or CD8+ T cells sorted from blood, obtained in a trial of the OX40 agonist ivuxolimab. The receptors originated from an adult with an advanced solid tumor such as melanoma, head and neck, liver or kidney cancer.

The CDR3 sequence is CASKFRGDTIYF. For the CDR3, the DNA is TGTGCCAGCAAATTCCGTGGGGACACCATATATTTT. The V call is TRBV28, the J call TRBJ1-3, with D unresolved. The germline V gene encodes CDR1 MDHEN and CDR2 SYDVKM. The CDR3 runs 12 residues. V lost 7 bases, J lost 8 bases, and 12 bases lay in between.

The chain links TRBV7-2 to TRBJ1-4; 8 positions agree with TRBD1. The CDR3 contains 15 residues. Germline trimming cut 1 base from V and 5 bases from J; bases unmatched to any gene: 3. Per the germline V gene, CDR1 is SGHTA and CDR2 is FQGNSA. CDR3 bases: TGTGCCAGCAGCTTAGGGGACAGGCAGAATGAAAAACTGTTTTTT. Protein sequence: CASSLGDRQNEKLFF.

The CDR3 reads CASSSRVLTGELFF. The DNA for the CDR3 is TGTGCCAGCAGCTCCAGGGTCCTTACCGGGGAGCTGTTTTTT. This rearrangement joins TRBV7-2 to TRBJ2-2; D is perhaps TRBD1 (5 bases). The germline gives CDR1 SGHTA, CDR2 FQGNSA. V gave up 4 bases and J gave up 5 bases, with 11 bases separating them. This CDR3 is built from 14 residues.

The chain employs TRBV9 and TRBJ1-3, with 7 bases that match TRBD1. Losses at the gene ends were 0 bases for V and 0 bases for J; bases not matched to a gene: 3. The CDR3 spans 16 residues. The germline gives CDR1 SGDLS, CDR2 YYNGEE. DNA of the CDR3: TGTGCCAGCAGCGTAGAGGGGGCTTTCTCTGGAAACACCATATATTTT. Translated: CASSVEGAFSGNTIYF.

The rearrangement joins TRBV7-9 to TRBJ2-1, with D perhaps TRBD2 (6 bases). Trimming shortened V by 5 bases and J by 6 bases, and 14 bases separated the two germline ends. CDR3 length: 14 residues. Per germline, CDR1 SEHNR and CDR2 FQNEAQ (reference sequence). In DNA form, the CDR3 reads TGTGCCAGCAGCGACTGGACTACCCTCAATGAGCAGTTCTTC. Translated: CASSDWTTLNEQFF. The full variable domain, with the rest looked up from reference TRBV7-9 and TRBJ2-1, is DTGVSQNPRHKITKRGQNVTFRCDPISEHNRLYWYRQTLGQGPEFLTYFQNEAQLEKSRLLSDRFSAERPKGSFSTLEIQRTEQGDSAMYLCASSDWTTLNEQFFGPGTRLTVL.

The chain has TRBV29-1 and TRBJ1-5, with D perhaps matching TRBD1 (5 bases). Germline CDR1 is SQVTM and CDR2 is ANQGSEA. V lost 4 bases, J lost 5 bases, and 12 bases lay in between. The CDR3 has 13 residues. The CDR3 reads CSVGQGGYQPQHF. CDR3 bases: TGCAGCGTTGGGCAGGGAGGTTATCAGCCCCAGCATTTT.

The V gene is TRBV27, the J gene TRBJ2-3; no reliable D call. Germline V gene lookup returns CDR1 MNHEY and CDR2 SMNVEV (reference sequence). Between the trimmed V and J ends, which lost 3 bases and 5 bases, there was a span of 3 bases. The CDR3 has 11 amino acids. The DNA for the CDR3 is TGTGCCAGCAGTTTGGAAGATACGCAGTATTTT. As protein: CASSLEDTQYF.